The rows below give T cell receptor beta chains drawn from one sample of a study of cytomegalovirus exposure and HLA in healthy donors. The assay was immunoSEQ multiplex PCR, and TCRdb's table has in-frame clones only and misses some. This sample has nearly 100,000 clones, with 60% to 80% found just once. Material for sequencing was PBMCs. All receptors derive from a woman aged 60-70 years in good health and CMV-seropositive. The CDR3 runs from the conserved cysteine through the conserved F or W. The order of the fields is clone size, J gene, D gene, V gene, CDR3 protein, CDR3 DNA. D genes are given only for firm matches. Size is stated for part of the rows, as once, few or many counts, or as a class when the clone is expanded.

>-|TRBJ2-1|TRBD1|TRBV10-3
CAIRGTGSSYNEQFF
TGTGCCATCAGGGGGACAGGGAGCTCCTACAATGAGCAGTTCTTC
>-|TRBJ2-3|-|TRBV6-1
CASSPQRISTDTQYF
TGTGCCAGCAGCCCGCAGCGGATCAGCACAGATACGCAGTATTTT
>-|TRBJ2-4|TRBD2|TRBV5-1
CASSLAGGAKNIQYF
TGCGCCAGTTCCCTAGCGGGAGGAGCCAAAAACATTCAGTACTTC
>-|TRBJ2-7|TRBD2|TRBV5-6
CASSRGTSGRIDGYF
TGTGCCAGCAGCCGGGGGACTAGCGGGAGGATCGACGGGTACTTC
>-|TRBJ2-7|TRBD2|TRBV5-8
CASSFGGGYAIEQYF
TGTGCCAGCAGCTTCGGGGGGGGGTATGCCATCGAGCAGTACTTC
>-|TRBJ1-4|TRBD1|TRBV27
CASSPTDRGRGNEKLFF
TGTGCCAGCAGTCCTACCGACAGGGGAAGGGGGAATGAAAAACTGTTTTTT
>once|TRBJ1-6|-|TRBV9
CASSVGGGPNSPLHF
TGTGCCAGCAGCGTAGGGGGGGGGCCGAATTCACCCCTCCACTTT
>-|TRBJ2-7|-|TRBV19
CASSILSSPYEQYF
TGTGCCAGTAGTATATTGTCTTCCCCCTACGAGCAGTACTTC
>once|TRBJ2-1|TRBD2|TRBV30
CAWSVLAPLEQFF
TGTGCCTGGAGTGTACTAGCGCCGTTGGAGCAGTTCTTC
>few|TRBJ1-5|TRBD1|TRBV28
CASSRTGRNNQPQHF
TGTGCCAGCAGTCGGACAGGGCGGAACAATCAGCCCCAGCATTTT
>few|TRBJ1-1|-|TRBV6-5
CASSYDLNTEAFF
TGTGCCAGCAGTTACGACTTAAACACTGAAGCTTTCTTT
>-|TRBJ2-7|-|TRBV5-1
CASSSTSIGYEQYF
TGCGCCAGCAGCTCTACTAGTATTGGCTACGAGCAGTACTTC
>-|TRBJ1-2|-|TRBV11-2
CASSPDSGYGYTF
TGTGCCAGCAGCCCGGACAGCGGCTATGGCTACACCTTC